The 31 T cell receptor beta chains in this list originate from one sample, sequenced in a study of T cells in Graves' hyperthyroidism and ophthalmopathy. Using RNA transcripts as the source, TCR beta CDR3 regions were amplified. During a first-round RT-PCR of the TCR CDR3, the HTBI primer set was used. From the multiplex PCR reads, TCRdb called clonotypes with MiXCR, one entry per CDR3 protein. The table lists roughly 840,000 distinct CDR3 sequences, roughly 37% of them singletons, with about 8.9% in the top ten. The sequenced material came from blood. Source of these receptors: a man younger than 35 with Graves' hyperthyroidism.

The gene calls are TRBV7-9 and TRBJ1-4, with D possibly being TRBD1 (6 bases). CDR1 and CDR2 (germline): SEHNR, FQNEAQ (reference sequence). The V gene lost 11 bases and the J gene lost 11 bases, with 21 bases spanning the gap. CDR3 length: 13 amino acids. The CDR3 loop is CAGILADRGKLFF. The CDR3 region has the DNA TGTGCCGGCATACTAGCGGACAGAGGTAAACTGTTTTTT.

The chain recombines TRBV2 with TRBJ2-6; D is ambiguous. The CDR3 is 15 amino acids. V lost 6 bases to trimming and J lost 0 bases, with 9 bases between them. Per germline, CDR1 SNHLY and CDR2 FYNNEI. This CDR3 reads CASSSYDSGANVLTF. The CDR3 bases are TGTGCCAGCAGCAGTTACGACTCTGGGGCCAACGTCCTGACTTTC.

This clonotype was observed at least ten times. This chain links TRBV25-1 with TRBJ1-4; possibly TRBD1 for D (5 bases). The ends were cut back, 6 bases at V and 7 bases at J, with 18 bases in the middle. Germline V lookup: CDR1 MGHDK, CDR2 SYGVNS. This CDR3 comprises 15 residues. CDR3 in DNA: TGTGCCAGCAGCACCACCCGGGACGCGGGTGAAAAACTGTTTTTT. Residues: CASSTTRDAGEKLFF.

This chain connects TRBV7-2 to TRBJ1-1; perhaps TRBD1 as D (5 bases). CDR3 size: 16 residues. V was trimmed by 3 bases and J by 7 bases, leaving 21 bases between them. Germline assignment: CDR1 SGHTA and CDR2 FQGNSA. The CDR3 sequence: CASSLSYGGVLGEAFF. CDR3 bases: TGTGCCAGCAGCTTGAGCTACGGAGGGGTTCTAGGTGAAGCTTTCTTT.

The chain joins TRBV14 to TRBJ2-7, with D possibly being TRBD2 (6 bases). V shed 3 bases and J shed 2 bases, with 14 bases lying between them. Per the germline V gene, CDR1 is SGHDN and CDR2 is FVKESK. CDR3 length: 15 amino acids. The CDR3 loop reads CASSHAAGPPYEQYF. The CDR3 DNA reads as TGTGCCAGCAGCCACGCTGCGGGACCCCCCTACGAGCAGTACTTC. Full variable domain (remainder filled in from reference TRBV14 and TRBJ2-7): EAGVTQFPSHSVIEKGQTVTLRCDPISGHDNLYWYRRVMGKEIKFLLHFVKESKQDESGMPNNRFLAERTGGTYSTLKVQPAELEDSGVYFCASSHAAGPPYEQYFGPGTRLTVT.

This clonotype was detected many times. V and J are TRBV7-9 and TRBJ1-1; D remains unclear. V lost 2 bases, J lost 1 base, and 14 bases lay in between. The CDR3 totals 16 residues. Germline CDR1 reads SEHNR; CDR2 reads FQNEAQ (reference sequence). The CDR3 bases are TGTGCCAGCAGCTTATGGGCGACTTCAGCGAACACTGAAGCTTTCTTT. Translation: CASSLWATSANTEAFF.

Many counts were recorded for this clonotype. The CDR3 reads CSASGGAGTEAFF. CDR3 nucleotide sequence: TGCAGTGCTTCAGGGGGCGCCGGGACTGAAGCTTTCTTT. The chain uses TRBV20-1 and TRBJ1-1; 8 positions agree with TRBD1. The V gene's germline CDR1 is DFQATT and CDR2 SNEGSKA (reference sequence). Trimming at V came to 5 bases and at J to 5 bases, leaving 7 bases not matched to a gene. The CDR3 spans 13 residues.

This clonotype was observed a handful of times. The chain joins TRBV20-1 to TRBJ2-7; D is uncertain. Germline V gene lookup returns CDR1 DFQATT and CDR2 SNEGSKA (reference sequence). CDR3 length: 13 residues. Trimming took 3 bases from V and 0 from J, leaving 9 bases between them. CDR3 bases: TGCAGTGCTAGGCGGCGGTTCTCCTACGAGCAGTACTTC. This gives the protein CSARRRFSYEQYF.

This clonotype has just a few counts. The chain combines TRBV5-1 with TRBJ2-7; D uncertain. Trimming took off 0 bases at V and 3 bases at J, with 10 bases between the two ends. Germline CDR1 and CDR2: SGHRS and YFSETQ. The CDR3 is 14 amino acids. The DNA of the CDR3 is TGCGCCAGCAGCTTGGGTTGGGAAATCTACGAGCAGTACTTC. Translation gives CASSLGWEIYEQYF. Based on the CDR3 plus reference TRBV5-1 and TRBJ2-7, the full variable domain is KAGVTQTPRYLIKTRGQQVTLSCSPISGHRSVSWYQQTPGQGLQFLFEYFSETQRNKGNFPGRFSGRQFSNSRSEMNVSTLELGDSALYLCASSLGWEIYEQYFGPGTRLTVT.

This clonotype came up many times. CDR3: CAIRGDTGSYEQYF. CDR3 coding DNA: TGTGCCATCAGGGGTGACACCGGAAGCTACGAGCAGTACTTC. The rearrangement joins TRBV10-3 to TRBJ2-7; D is uncertain. In germline, CDR1 is ENHRY, CDR2 SYGVKD. V lost 6 bases and J 3 bases, leaving 15 bases between the germline ends. The CDR3 contains 14 residues.

This clonotype has only a few counts. This chain joins TRBV5-4 and TRBJ1-1; D remains unclear. Germline CDR1 SGHNT, CDR2 YYREEE (reference sequence). The ends were cut back, 0 bases at V and 4 bases at J, with 10 bases in the middle. CDR3 length: 14 residues. CDR3 bases: TGTGCCAGCAGCTTGGGAGGGATTAGCACTGAAGCTTTCTTT. It translates to CASSLGGISTEAFF.

The chain employs TRBV9 and TRBJ1-1; 8 positions match TRBD1. With 4 bases clipped from V and 0 bases from J, the junction kept 8 bases outside the gene matches. The CDR3 extends over 16 amino acids. CDR1 and CDR2 from the germline V gene are SGDLS and YYNGEE. Written as DNA, the CDR3 is TGTGCCAGCAGCCAAGGGCTACAGGGGGTGAACACTGAAGCTTTCTTT. Translation: CASSQGLQGVNTEAFF.

The genes are TRBV4-1 and TRBJ1-3, with a tentative D call TRBD1 (5 bases). The CDR3 covers 17 residues. The ends were cut back, 1 base at V and 0 bases at J, with 13 bases in the middle. The germline gives CDR1 MGHRA, CDR2 YSYEKL. CDR3 region: CASSQAKGVSSGNTIYF. DNA of the CDR3: TGCGCCAGCAGCCAAGCTAAAGGGGTGAGCTCTGGAAACACCATATATTTT.

This clonotype has a handful of counts. The gene calls are TRBV7-9 and TRBJ1-1; TRBD1 agrees at 7 bases. From germline, CDR1 is SEHNR and CDR2 FQNEAQ (reference sequence). The CDR3 runs to 14 residues. J lost 4 bases, V lost 2 bases, and 4 bases had no gene match. CDR3 residues: CASSLITGATEAFF. The CDR3 coding sequence is TGTGCCAGCAGCTTAATTACAGGGGCCACTGAAGCTTTCTTT. The whole variable domain, remainder taken from reference TRBV7-9 and TRBJ1-1, is DTGVSQNPRHKITKRGQNVTFRCDPISEHNRLYWYRQTLGQGPEFLTYFQNEAQLEKSRLLSDRFSAERPKGSFSTLEIQRTEQGDSAMYLCASSLITGATEAFFGQGTRLTVV.

This clonotype showed up just a few times. The CDR3 coding sequence is TGTGCCAGTAGTATACTGGGGCAGGGGCATCAGCCCCAGCATTTT. It encodes CASSILGQGHQPQHF. The chain links TRBV19 to TRBJ1-5; D is possibly TRBD1 (6 bases). Per the germline V gene, CDR1 is LNHDA and CDR2 is SQIVND (reference sequence). The germline V and J ends were trimmed by 2 bases and 5 bases, with 13 bases remaining between them. This CDR3 is built from 15 residues.

Comment on this clonotype: The CDR3 carries no conserved terminal phenylalanine or tryptophan, so it likely arises from a read error. The rearrangement uses TRBV7-6 and TRBJ1-1; TRBD1 aligns across 8 bases. This CDR3 spans 16 amino acids. Trimming removed 6 bases from V and 3 bases from J; junction bases left unmatched: 12. Per germline, CDR1 SGHVS and CDR2 FNYEAQ. The CDR3 region has the DNA TGTGCCAGCAGTCTCCAGGGGGCGCGACGGGACACTGAAGCTTTCCTT. Protein: CASSLQGARRDTEAFL.

The V and J genes are TRBV27 and TRBJ2-7; tentative D call: TRBD1 (7 bases). V lost 3 bases and J lost 6, with 15 bases in between. CDR3 length: 14 residues. Germline V gene sequence: CDR1 MNHEY, CDR2 SMNVEV (reference sequence). The DNA of the CDR3 is TGTGCCAGCAGTTTCGGGGGACAGTTTAGCGAGCAGTACTTC. Its protein is CASSFGGQFSEQYF.

The rearrangement joins TRBV10-3 to TRBJ1-5; TRBD1 matches 11 bases. The junction had 1 base not matched to a gene; V was cut back by 8 bases and J by 1 base. The germline V gene encodes CDR1 ENHRY and CDR2 SYGVKD. The CDR3 contains 14 residues. Here the CDR3 DNA reads TGTGCCATCGGGGACAGGGGGAGCAATCAGCCCCAGCATTTT. This codes for CAIGDRGSNQPQHF.

In this sample, this clonotype turned up many times. One end of the junction varies from germline; a read error may be responsible. The rearrangement uses TRBV5-1 and TRBJ2-7; D may be TRBD1 (6 bases). Germline V lookup: CDR1 SGHRS, CDR2 YFSETQ. The CDR3 has 13 residues. The CDR3 sequence is CASSLGGPYEQYF. The DNA for the CDR3 is TGTGCCAGCAGCTTAGGGGGACCCTACGAGCAGTACTTC.

This clonotype was seen ten or more times. The chain employs TRBV10-3 and TRBJ1-3; no firm D call. CDR3 length: 12 amino acids. The V gene's germline CDR1 is ENHRY and CDR2 SYGVKD. Trimming took off 11 bases at V and 5 bases at J, with 13 bases between the two ends. In DNA form, the CDR3 reads TGTGCCGCCCGAGAGCTTCGAAACACCATATATTTT. Amino acids: CAARELRNTIYF.

The chain is built from TRBV14 and TRBJ1-2, with 12 nucleotides matching TRBD1. Germline trimming cut 0 bases from V and 8 bases from J; bases unmatched to any gene: 4. The CDR3 contains 15 residues. Germline assignment: CDR1 SGHDN and CDR2 FVKESK. The CDR3 coding sequence is TGTGCCAGCAGCCAAGAGGGACAGGGGGCCGGGGGCTACACCTTC. Its translation: CASSQEGQGAGGYTF. Combining the CDR3 with reference TRBV14 and TRBJ1-2 gives the whole variable domain EAGVTQFPSHSVIEKGQTVTLRCDPISGHDNLYWYRRVMGKEIKFLLHFVKESKQDESGMPNNRFLAERTGGTYSTLKVQPAELEDSGVYFCASSQEGQGAGGYTFGSGTRLTVV.

This chain links TRBV29-1 with TRBJ2-2; no clear D gene. CDR1 is SQVTM, CDR2 ANQGSEA, per germline. Trimming cost V 0 bases and J 0 bases, with 8 bases left between them. The CDR3 consists of 15 residues. In DNA form, the CDR3 reads TGCAGCGTTGAAGATTTACAGACGAACACCGGGGAGCTGTTTTTT. It codes for CSVEDLQTNTGELFF.

The V gene is TRBV7-6, the J gene TRBJ2-6; possible D gene TRBD1, 6 bases. V lost 4 bases and J 4 bases, leaving 17 bases between the germline ends. The CDR3 has 17 residues. Germline loops: CDR1 SGHVS, CDR2 FNYEAQ. This chain's CDR3 is CASSSPTGSTGANVLTF. As DNA, the CDR3 is TGTGCCAGCAGCTCACCAACAGGGTCAACCGGGGCCAACGTCCTGACTTTC.

This clonotype has more than one count but fewer than ten. The CDR3 nucleotides are TGTGCCAGCAGCTCCTCCGGGGCGAACACCGGGGAGCTGTTTTTT. Residues: CASSSSGANTGELFF. This sequence joins TRBV9 and TRBJ2-2, with D perhaps matching TRBD2 (5 bases). From germline, CDR1 is SGDLS and CDR2 YYNGEE. The CDR3 spans 15 residues. V lost 4 bases to trimming and J lost 0 bases, with 10 bases between them.

This chain links TRBV5-1 with TRBJ1-2; possibly TRBD1 for D (6 bases). Germline loops: CDR1 SGHRS, CDR2 YFSETQ. Trimming stripped 3 bases from V and 4 bases from J, with 16 bases between. The CDR3 spans 15 residues. The CDR3 DNA sequence: TGCGCCAGCAGCTCCGGAGACAGGCCTAGCTATGGCTACACCTTC. It translates to CASSSGDRPSYGYTF.

This clonotype appeared a few times. The chain couples TRBV2 to TRBJ1-3, with 7 bases lining up with TRBD1. Trimming at V came to 5 bases and at J to 0 bases, leaving 7 bases not matched to a gene. The CDR3 loop spans 16 amino acids. CDR1 is SNHLY and CDR2 is FYNNEI in the germline V gene. This CDR3 is CASSWGQTPSGNTIYF. DNA for the CDR3: TGTGCCAGCAGTTGGGGACAGACCCCCTCTGGAAACACCATATATTTT.

The chain recombines TRBV9 with TRBJ2-2; TRBD2 aligns across 11 bases. From germline, CDR1 is SGDLS and CDR2 YYNGEE. V shed 4 bases, J shed 1 base, and the junction held 9 bases outside the gene matches. This CDR3 contains 18 residues. The CDR3, as DNA: TGTGCCAGCAGCTTAACCCTAGGGACTAGCGGGAACACCGGGGAGCTGTTTTTT. Amino acid sequence: CASSLTLGTSGNTGELFF.

This clonotype was seen a few times. The chain uses TRBV7-2 and TRBJ1-2; a weak D match, TRBD1 (5 bases). V was clipped by 2 bases and J by 6 bases, with 13 bases between them. This CDR3 contains 14 residues. CDR1 and CDR2 from the germline V gene are SGHTA and FQGNSA. CDR3 residues: CASSLQAGPHGYTF. In nucleotides, the CDR3 is TGTGCCAGCAGCTTACAGGCAGGGCCCCATGGCTACACCTTC.

CDR3 nucleotide sequence: TGTGCCAGCAGCCATAGGGGCAGGGATCATTCACCCCTCCACTTT. Protein: CASSHRGRDHSPLHF. The chain carries TRBV7-9 and TRBJ1-6; weak D call: TRBD1 (5 bases). The V gene lost 5 bases and the J gene lost 8 bases, with 16 bases spanning the gap. Germline CDR1 and CDR2: SEHNR and FQNEAQ (reference sequence). The CDR3 is 15 amino acids. Using reference TRBV7-9 and TRBJ1-6 for the parts outside the CDR3, the full variable domain is DTGVSQNPRHKITKRGQNVTFRCDPISEHNRLYWYRQTLGQGPEFLTYFQNEAQLEKSRLLSDRFSAERPKGSFSTLEIQRTEQGDSAMYLCASSHRGRDHSPLHFGNGTRLTVT.

This clonotype was picked up many times. The chain has TRBV20-1 and TRBJ1-1, with TRBD1 identical over 8 bases. In germline, CDR1 is DFQATT, CDR2 SNEGSKA (reference sequence). The CDR3 is 14 residues long. Trimming cost V 5 bases and J 4 bases; bases outside gene matches: 9. DNA for the CDR3: TGCAGTGCTCCCATCGGACAGGGAGGCACTGAAGCTTTCTTT. Protein: CSAPIGQGGTEAFF.

This sequence joins TRBV29-1 and TRBJ2-1, with unresolved D. CDR1 is SQVTM and CDR2 is ANQGSEA in the germline V gene. This CDR3 is built from 13 residues. Trimming pared 3 bases from V and 0 bases from J, leaving 6 bases between. The chain's CDR3 is CSVESNSYNEQFF. CDR3 nucleotide sequence: TGCAGCGTTGAGTCGAACTCCTACAATGAGCAGTTCTTC.